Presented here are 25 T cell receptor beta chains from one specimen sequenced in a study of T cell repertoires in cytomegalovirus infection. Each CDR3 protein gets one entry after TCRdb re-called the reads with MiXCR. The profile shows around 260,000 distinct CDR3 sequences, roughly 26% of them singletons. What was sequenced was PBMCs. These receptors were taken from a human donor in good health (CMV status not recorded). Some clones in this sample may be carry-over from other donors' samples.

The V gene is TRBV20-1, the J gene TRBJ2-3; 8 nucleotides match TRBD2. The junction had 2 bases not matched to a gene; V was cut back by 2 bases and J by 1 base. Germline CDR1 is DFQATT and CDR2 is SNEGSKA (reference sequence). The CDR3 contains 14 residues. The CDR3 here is CSARRRGGTDTQYF. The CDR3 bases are TGCAGTGCTAGAAGGCGGGGGGGCACAGATACGCAGTATTTT.

CDR3 region: CASSILQTGVYNEQFF. The CDR3 coding sequence is TGTGCCAGTAGTATACTCCAGACAGGGGTCTACAATGAGCAGTTCTTC. V and J are TRBV19 and TRBJ2-1; 8 bases agree with TRBD1. CDR3 size: 16 residues. Germline CDR1 is LNHDA and CDR2 is SQIVND (reference sequence). The V gene end was trimmed by 2 bases and the J gene end by 3 bases; junction bases not matched to a gene: 6. Together with reference TRBV19 and TRBJ2-1, the CDR3 gives the full variable domain: DGGITQSPKYLFRKEGQNVTLSCEQNLNHDAMYWYRQDPGQGLRLIYYSQIVNDFQKGDIAEGYSVSREKKESFPLTVTSAQKNPTAFYLCASSILQTGVYNEQFFGPGTRLTVL.

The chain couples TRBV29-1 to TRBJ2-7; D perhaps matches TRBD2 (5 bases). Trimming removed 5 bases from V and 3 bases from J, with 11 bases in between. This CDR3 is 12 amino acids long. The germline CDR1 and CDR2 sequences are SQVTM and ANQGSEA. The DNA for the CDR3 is TGCAGCGTTTCGGGCAGCGGCTACGAGCAGTACTTC. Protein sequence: CSVSGSGYEQYF.

The CDR3 region is CASSQTREQYF. The CDR3 DNA follows: TGTGCCAGCAGCCAAACACGCGAGCAGTACTTC. The chain carries TRBV3-1 and TRBJ2-7, with unresolved D. V was pared by 2 bases and J by 6 bases, with 5 bases between. The CDR3 runs to 11 residues. The germline V gene has CDR1 LGHDT and CDR2 YNNKEL (reference sequence).

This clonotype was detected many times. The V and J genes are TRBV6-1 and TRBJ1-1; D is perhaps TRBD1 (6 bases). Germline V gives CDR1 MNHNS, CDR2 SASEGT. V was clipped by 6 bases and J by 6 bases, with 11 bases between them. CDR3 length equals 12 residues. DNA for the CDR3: TGTGCCAGCAGCGTGGACAGATCTGAAGCTTTCTTT. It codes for CASSVDRSEAFF.

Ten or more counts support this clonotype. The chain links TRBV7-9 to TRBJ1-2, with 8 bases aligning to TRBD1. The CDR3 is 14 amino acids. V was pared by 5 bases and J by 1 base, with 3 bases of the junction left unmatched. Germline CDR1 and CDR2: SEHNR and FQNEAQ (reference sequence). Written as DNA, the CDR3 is TGTGCCAGCAGCGAAGGACAGGGTAACTATGGCTACACCTTC. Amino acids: CASSEGQGNYGYTF.

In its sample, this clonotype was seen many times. CDR3 coding DNA: TGTGCCAGCAGCTTGGGAAGGTTGCGGACGTTCTCTGGAAACACCATATATTTT. Protein: CASSLGRLRTFSGNTIYF. The rearrangement links TRBV7-6 to TRBJ1-3; D gene unclear. This CDR3 is built from 18 residues. Trimming removed 3 bases from V and 0 bases from J, with 18 bases in between. Germline V lookup: CDR1 SGHVS, CDR2 FNYEAQ.

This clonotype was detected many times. CDR3 amino acids: CASSYRGIRTDTQYF. CDR3 nucleotide sequence: TGTGCCAGCAGCTACAGGGGGATCCGCACAGATACGCAGTATTTT. The chain recombines TRBV7-2 with TRBJ2-3; 8 nucleotides match TRBD1. With V trimmed by 4 bases and J by 1 base, 4 bases remained unmatched. Germline assignment: CDR1 SGHTA and CDR2 FQGNSA. The CDR3 is made up of 15 amino acids.

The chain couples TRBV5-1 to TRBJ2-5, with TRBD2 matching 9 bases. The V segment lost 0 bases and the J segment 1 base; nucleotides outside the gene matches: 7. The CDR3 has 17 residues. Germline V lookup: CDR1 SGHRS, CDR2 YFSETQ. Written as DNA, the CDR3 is TGCGCCAGCAGCTTGGCGGTAGGGCGGGGGGGCCAAGAGACCCAGTACTTC. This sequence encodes CASSLAVGRGGQETQYF.

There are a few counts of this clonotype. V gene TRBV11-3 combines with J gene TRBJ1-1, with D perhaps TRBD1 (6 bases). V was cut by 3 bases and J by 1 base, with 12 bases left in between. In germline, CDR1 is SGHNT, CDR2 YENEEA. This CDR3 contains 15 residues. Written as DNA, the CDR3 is TGTGCCAGCAGCTTCGGGCAGGGGAGGAACACTGAAGCTTTCTTT. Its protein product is CASSFGQGRNTEAFF.

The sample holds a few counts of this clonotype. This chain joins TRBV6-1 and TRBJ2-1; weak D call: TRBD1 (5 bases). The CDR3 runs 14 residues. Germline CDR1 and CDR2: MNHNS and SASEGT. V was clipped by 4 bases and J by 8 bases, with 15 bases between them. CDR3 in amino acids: CASSVRQGWDEQFF. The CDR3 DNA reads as TGTGCCAGCAGTGTACGGCAGGGATGGGATGAGCAGTTCTTC.

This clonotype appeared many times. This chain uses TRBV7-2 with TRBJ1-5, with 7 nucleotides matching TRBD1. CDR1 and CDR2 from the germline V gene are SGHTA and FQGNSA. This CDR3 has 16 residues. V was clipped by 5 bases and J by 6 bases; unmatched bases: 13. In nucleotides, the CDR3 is TGTGCCAGCAGCCCTGGTAGGCAGGGGGGTGGTCAGCCCCAGCATTTT. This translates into CASSPGRQGGGQPQHF.

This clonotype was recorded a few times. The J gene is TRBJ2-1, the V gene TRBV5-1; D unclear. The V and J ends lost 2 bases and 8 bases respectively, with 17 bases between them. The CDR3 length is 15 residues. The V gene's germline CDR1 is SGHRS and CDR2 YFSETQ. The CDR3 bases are TGCGCCAGCAGCTTCGCCGGGTCCTACGCCTATGAGCAGTTCTTC. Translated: CASSFAGSYAYEQFF.

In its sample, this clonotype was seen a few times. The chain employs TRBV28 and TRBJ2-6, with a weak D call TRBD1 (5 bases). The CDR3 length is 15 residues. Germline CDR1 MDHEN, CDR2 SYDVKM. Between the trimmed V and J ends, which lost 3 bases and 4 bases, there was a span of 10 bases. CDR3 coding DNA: TGTGCCAGCAGTTTCAGCTGGGGCGGGGCCAACGTCCTGACTTTC. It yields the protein CASSFSWGGANVLTF.

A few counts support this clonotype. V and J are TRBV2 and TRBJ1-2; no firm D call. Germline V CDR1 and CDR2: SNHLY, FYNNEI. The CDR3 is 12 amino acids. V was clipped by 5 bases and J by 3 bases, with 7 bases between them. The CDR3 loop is CASSSQDYGYTF. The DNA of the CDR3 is TGTGCCAGCAGTAGCCAGGACTATGGCTACACCTTC.

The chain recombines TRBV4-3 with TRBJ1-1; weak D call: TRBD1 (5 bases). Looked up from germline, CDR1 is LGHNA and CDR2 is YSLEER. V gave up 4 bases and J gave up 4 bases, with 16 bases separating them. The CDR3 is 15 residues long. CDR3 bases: TGCGCCAGCAGCCTTCAGGTTGGGGGTCGCACTGAAGCTTTCTTT. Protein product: CASSLQVGGRTEAFF.

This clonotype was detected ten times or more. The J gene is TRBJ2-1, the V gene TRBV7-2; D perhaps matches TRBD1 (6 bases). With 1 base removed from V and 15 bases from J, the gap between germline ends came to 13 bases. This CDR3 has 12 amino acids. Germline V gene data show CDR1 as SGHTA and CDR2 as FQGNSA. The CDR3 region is CASSLGQGTRFF. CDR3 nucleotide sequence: TGTGCCAGCAGCTTAGGTCAGGGGACACGGTTCTTC.

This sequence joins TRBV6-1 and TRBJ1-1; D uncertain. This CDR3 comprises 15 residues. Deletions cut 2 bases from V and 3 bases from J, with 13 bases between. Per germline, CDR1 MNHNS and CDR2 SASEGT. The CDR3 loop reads CASSEPGSMDTEAFF. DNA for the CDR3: TGTGCCAGCAGTGAACCAGGATCTATGGACACTGAAGCTTTCTTT.

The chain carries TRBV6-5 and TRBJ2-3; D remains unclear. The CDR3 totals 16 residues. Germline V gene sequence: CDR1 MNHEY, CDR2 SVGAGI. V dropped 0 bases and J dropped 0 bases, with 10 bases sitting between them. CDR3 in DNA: TGTGCCAGCAGTTACTCCAGTATAACTAGCACAGATACGCAGTATTTT. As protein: CASSYSSITSTDTQYF.

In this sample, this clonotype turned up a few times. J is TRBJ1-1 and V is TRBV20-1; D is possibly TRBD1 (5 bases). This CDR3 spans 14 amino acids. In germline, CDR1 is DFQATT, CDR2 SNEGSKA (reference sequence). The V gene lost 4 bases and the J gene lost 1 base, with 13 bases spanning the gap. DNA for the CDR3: TGCAGTGCTAAAAATCCGGGGCAGAACACTGAAGCTTTCTTT. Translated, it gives CSAKNPGQNTEAFF.

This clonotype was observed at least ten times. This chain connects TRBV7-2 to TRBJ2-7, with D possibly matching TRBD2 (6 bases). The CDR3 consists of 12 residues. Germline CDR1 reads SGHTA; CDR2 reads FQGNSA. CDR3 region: CASSFGLAVPYV. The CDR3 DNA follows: TGTGCCAGTAGCTTCGGTTTAGCGGTGCCCTACGTC.

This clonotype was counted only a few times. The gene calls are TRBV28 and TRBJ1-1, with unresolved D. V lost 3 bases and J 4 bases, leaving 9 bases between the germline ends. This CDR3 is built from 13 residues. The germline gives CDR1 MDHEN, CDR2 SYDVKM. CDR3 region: CASSLHEPTEAFF. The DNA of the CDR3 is TGTGCCAGCAGTTTGCATGAGCCCACTGAAGCTTTCTTT.

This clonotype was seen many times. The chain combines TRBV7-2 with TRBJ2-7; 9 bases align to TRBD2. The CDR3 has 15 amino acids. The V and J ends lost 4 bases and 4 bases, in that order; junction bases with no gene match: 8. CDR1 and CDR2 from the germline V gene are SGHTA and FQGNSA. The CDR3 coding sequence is TGTGCCAGCAGCTCCACCGGGACTAGCATGTACGAGCAGTACTTC. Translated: CASSSTGTSMYEQYF.

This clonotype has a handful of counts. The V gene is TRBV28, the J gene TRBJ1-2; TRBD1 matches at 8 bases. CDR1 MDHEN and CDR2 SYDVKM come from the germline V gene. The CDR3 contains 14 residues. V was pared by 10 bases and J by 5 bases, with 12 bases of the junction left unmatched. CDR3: CATKFRDRNYGYTF. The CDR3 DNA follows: TGTGCCACAAAATTCCGGGACAGGAATTATGGCTACACCTTC.

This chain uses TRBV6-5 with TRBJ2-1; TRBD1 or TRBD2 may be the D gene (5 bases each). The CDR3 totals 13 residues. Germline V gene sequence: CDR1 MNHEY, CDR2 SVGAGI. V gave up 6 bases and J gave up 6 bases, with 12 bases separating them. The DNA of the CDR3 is TGTGCCAGCAGAACGGGGCGGGCCAATGAGCAGTTCTTC. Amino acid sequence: CASRTGRANEQFF.